This T cell receptor beta chain was sequenced in a study of cytomegalovirus exposure and HLA in healthy donors. At the level of the study: An earlier analysis found 110 million or so unique TCR beta sequences from 200 million or so T cells. Researchers found that roughly 80% of a few hundred genotyped donors fell within the Caucasian-associated ancestry cluster. General study results and limits: The authors confirmed in vitro that a few CMV-associated chains were specific for CMV antigens. Earlier analysis yielded a pattern in which most TCR beta V segments were productive about 90% or about 30% of the time.

Primers included in the PCR were 60 Vbeta and 13 Jbeta primers. Some clones are missing from TCRdb's copy, which holds only in-frame ones; the method was immunoSEQ multiplex PCR. The data show 200,000 to 250,000 clones, with around 80% seen just once and 0.22% held by the top ten. About this clone: Antigen unknown.

From germline, CDR1 is GTSNPN and CDR2 SVGIG (reference sequence). The trim removed 4 bases at V and 1 base at J, leaving 9 bases unmatched. CDR3 length: 18 amino acids. This TCR was sampled from a girl aged 2 to 10 in good health and CMV-seronegative. Sample: PBMCs. The chain carries TRBV30 and TRBJ2-5; 16 positions match TRBD2. The CDR3 is CAWTLGTSGGELQETQYF. In nucleotides, the CDR3 is TGTGCCTGGACGTTGGGGACTAGCGGGGGGGAACTCCAAGAGACCCAGTACTTC.